This T cell receptor beta chain was documented in a study of blood T cell repertoires in COVID-19 (dated by TCRdb to 2019 to 2021). Notes on the research overall: Collaborator samples came from the United States, Italy and Spain and covered acute and convalescent phases of COVID-19. The sample metadata nearly always contained a de-identified subject ID, COVID-19 status, age in years and sex. Subjects who had been exposed to COVID-19, were actively infected with it, or had recovered from it provided the deeply sampled blood TCRbeta repertoires that made up the dataset. The prospective study material was composed of cDNA or gDNA derived from T cells, B-cell-depleted T cells, or PBMCs. Samples were obtained from the ongoing ImmuneRACE study (first 160 participants) and from over 1,000 subjects provided by 6 global collaborators. Where HLA class I and class II types were available, the types were taken from metadata supplied by the sample provider, not from assay-based typing. The repertoires were made available in a free public database intended to serve as a resource for research on the immune response to SARS-CoV-2.

TCRbeta CDR3 regions were amplified from genomic DNA using the immunoSEQ Assay, a bias-controlled multiplex PCR. The published analysis was carried out like this. Within the assay, amplification of reference gene primers was used to estimate how many nucleated cells each sample contained. To quantify the absolute abundance of each unique TCRbeta CDR3 rearrangement, sequence reads were collapsed and filtered. For each sample, productive Simpson clonality was calculated as the square root of Simpson's diversity index across productive rearrangements. This immuneACCESS table, as held by TCRdb, lists in-frame sequences with V and J called but not all clones. Of the missing ones, under half trace to an unresolved V gene in checked studies; the others have no known cause. V and J calls plus clone size are reproduced from that table; the DNA served to infer D and trimming. The table for this sample lists approximately 99,000 clones; around four fifths of them were counted only once. 4% to 4.5% of the sample belongs to the ten largest clones.

This clone showed up just once. This clone's antigen is unknown. Base qualities are not provided; no much larger clone lies one nucleotide away. As encoded in the germline V gene, CDR1 is SGHVS while CDR2 is FNYEAQ. Taken from cysteine to phenylalanine, the CDR3 has 18 residues. Only CDR3 DNA remains: 54 bases, in frame from the first base. Trimming leaves V shorter by 2 bases and J shorter by 3 bases, with the junction holding 12 bases beyond the gene matches. Overall results and qualifications from the work: How much clinical and demographic metadata was included differed by source and by participant, and the metadata was provided uncurated.

Each collaborating institution followed its own protocols to collect whole blood in K2EDTA tubes. For TCRbeta analysis, collaborators shipped samples in one of three forms: frozen whole blood, isolated PBMCs, or DNA extracted from either of those sample types. The sequence joins TRBV7-6 to TRBJ2-2, and 7 bases in between align with TRBD2. The source material was peripheral blood. This clonotype was sampled from a woman aged 70-85 years with acute or convalescent COVID-19. The CDR3 amino acid sequence is: CASSLNRLAGVDTGELFF. The DNA sequence is as follows: TGTGCCAGCAGCTTAAATAGGTTGGCGGGAGTAGACACCGGGGAGCTGTTTTTT.